One and the same sample provided the 3 T cell receptor beta chains below, sequenced in a study of regulatory T cells in long-lasting Graves disease (dated by TCRdb to 2020 to 2022). In the paper's terms, the time point label means: persistent/refractory GD, antithyroid drugs over 5 years with positive TRAb. RNA was extracted from PBMCs in TRIzol for both TCR sequencing and RNA sequencing. The library came from multiplex PCR. The reads were generated on an Illumina HiSeq 4000. To build TCR beta libraries, CDR3 regions were amplified by Arm-PCR using iRepertoire HTBI primers. TCRdb ran its own pipeline on the public reads, namely fastp trimming at Q25 and MiXCR clone calling, and kept in-frame beta chains. Every entry covers one CDR3 protein and lists the most common genes and DNA from its rows. Counted in this sample were 450,000 or so distinct CDR3 sequences; under 25% of them appeared once. The ten largest clones represent approximately 7.8% of the sample.

Sequenced here: peripheral blood mononuclear cells (PBMCs), sampled when the disease was refractory, from a patient treated with antithyroid drugs. The receptors here all came from a female donor with Graves disease.

As concerns this clonotype: The junction and the germline gene differ at one end; a read error may be behind it. The chain uses TRBV19 and TRBJ2-7; D perhaps matches TRBD2 (6 bases). Germline V gene data show CDR1 as LNHDA and CDR2 as SQIVND (reference sequence). The CDR3 has 14 amino acids. The CDR3: CASSAGTATYGQYF. The CDR3 DNA sequence: TGTGCCAGTAGCGCCGGGACTGCAACCTACGGGCAGTACTTC. Supplemented by reference TRBV19 and TRBJ2-7, the full variable domain reads DGGITQSPKYLFRKEGQNVTLSCEQNLNHDAMYWYRQDPGQGLRLIYYSQIVNDFQKGDIAEGYSVSREKKESFPLTVTSAQKNPTAFYLCASSAGTATYGQYFGPGTRLTVT.

The sample holds many counts of this clonotype. V usage is TRBV28 and J usage is TRBJ2-7; D unclear. Per germline, CDR1 MDHEN and CDR2 SYDVKM. This CDR3 is 14 amino acids long. V gave up 4 bases and J gave up 0 bases, with 10 bases separating them. The CDR3 sequence: CASSSAGRSYEQYF. The CDR3 coding sequence is TGTGCCAGCAGTTCCGCCGGGCGCTCCTACGAGCAGTACTTC. Looking up the rest from reference TRBV28 and TRBJ2-7 gives the full variable domain: DVKVTQSSRYLVKRTGEKVFLECVQDMDHENMFWYRQDPGLGLRLIYFSYDVKMKEKGDIPEGYSVSREKKERFSLILESASTNQTSMYLCASSSAGRSYEQYFGPGTRLTVT.

Ten or more counts support this clonotype. The rearrangement links TRBV28 to TRBJ1-1; no definite D call. V lost 6 bases to trimming and J lost 2 bases, with 16 bases between them. The length of the CDR3 is 15 residues. Germline loops: CDR1 MDHEN, CDR2 SYDVKM. The chain's CDR3 is CASRDGRALNTEAFF. The CDR3 nucleotides are TGTGCCAGCAGGGACGGACGAGCCCTCAACACTGAAGCTTTCTTT.